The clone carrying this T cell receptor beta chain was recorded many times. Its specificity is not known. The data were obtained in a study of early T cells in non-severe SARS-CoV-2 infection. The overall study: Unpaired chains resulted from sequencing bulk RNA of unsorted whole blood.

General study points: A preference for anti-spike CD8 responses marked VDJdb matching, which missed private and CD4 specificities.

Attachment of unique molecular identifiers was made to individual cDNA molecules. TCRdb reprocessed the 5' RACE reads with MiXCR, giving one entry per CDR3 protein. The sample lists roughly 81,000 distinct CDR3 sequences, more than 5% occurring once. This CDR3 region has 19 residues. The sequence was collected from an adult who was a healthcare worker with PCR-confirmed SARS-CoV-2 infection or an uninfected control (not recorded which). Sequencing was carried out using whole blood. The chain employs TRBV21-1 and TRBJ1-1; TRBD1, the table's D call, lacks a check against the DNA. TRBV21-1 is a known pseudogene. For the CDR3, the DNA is TGTGCCAGCAGCACCGGGAGGGTGGGGGACAGGGCCTTAAGCACTGAAGCTTTCTTT. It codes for CASSTGRVGDRALSTEAFF.